The present T cell receptor (beta chain) was sequenced within a study of T cells in Graves' hyperthyroidism and ophthalmopathy (dated by TCRdb to the late 2010s). For the wider study: Peripheral blood samples were taken at initial diagnosis, before any treatment was given. Whether ophthalmopathy could be predicted prospectively was tested in an independent validation cohort made up of 18 to 20 hyperthyroidism patients plus 17 patients who later progressed to ophthalmopathy. Following sampling, methimazole starting at 30 mg daily was given to hyperthyroidism patients, and high-dose intravenous methylprednisolone was given to ophthalmopathy patients. To identify TCR V-J signatures that set the groups apart, the researchers used a discovery cohort of roughly 100 patients, made up of 40 to 45 with Graves' ophthalmopathy and 57 with stable Graves' hyperthyroidism. Thyroid tissue and blood T-cell repertoires from roughly 6 Graves' hyperthyroidism patients were also compared in the study. The roughly 100 discovery patients were randomly split 7:3 into training and test sets. TCR Vbeta CDR3 sequencing of 140 or so peripheral blood samples (43 ophthalmopathy, about 74 hyperthyroidism and around 17 progressor patients) is reported in the paper. Points the paper makes about the study in general: A 13 V-J signature model separated ophthalmopathy from stable hyperthyroidism, with about 88% sensitivity and about 81% specificity in cross-validation and 80%/75% in testing. No statistical method was used to set the sample size in advance, and investigators knew the group allocation. Most expanded thyroid clonotypes (frequency above 0.001) were also detected in blood, a finding suggesting that blood repertoires may reflect thyroid immune responses. In validation, the model predicted progression to ophthalmopathy a median of roughly six months before onset, with about 67% sensitivity and around 76% specificity.

The TCR beta CDR3 regions were amplified from RNA transcripts. For the first round of RT-PCR on the TCR CDR3, the HTBI primer set was used together with the Qiagen OneStep RT-PCR kit. Libraries were constructed in a second round of multiplex PCR, after which size selection and purification were performed. Sequencing of the libraries was done on an Illumina HiSeq2000 using paired-end 100 bp reads. Per the authors' processing: SOAPnuke was used to process the raw data, with reads discarded if the reads contained adapters or uncalled bases, had a mean Phred below 15, or lacked an exact constant-primer or identifier match. COPE v1.2.5 was used to merge the high-quality paired reads, and each unique nucleotide sequence was defined as a clonotype. MiTCR v1.1 was used to align the clonotypes against IMGT TRBV, TRBD and TRBJ reference segments. Analysis was restricted to V-J combinations with a frequency above 0.0001, which covered just over 98% of repertoires. A TCS score was defined as the ratio between F50 (clonal expansion) and ExV (chaos), using BLOSUM62-based TCRdist between CDR3 peptides within each V-J. Welch's t-statistics and random forest reduced 514 V-J features to roughly 13, which were used in a naive Bayes classifier (R e1071). TCRdb cleaned the public reads at Q25 with fastp, built clones with MiXCR and kept in-frame beta chains. All rows with the same CDR3 protein become a single entry with the most common DNA and genes. The V and J calls here are based on TCRdb, not the publication. A total of a few hundred thousand distinct CDR3 sequences appear in this sample, approximately 18% of them only once. Of the sample, roughly 40% falls within the top ten clones.

Ophthalmopathy patients had moderately to severely active disease, with a Clinical Activity Score of 3 or more, a NOSPECS grade of 4 or more, and a disease duration of less than 3 months. Exclusion was applied to patients with uncontrolled infections, other autoimmune diseases, pregnancy or lactation. Diagnoses were based on clinical symptoms, serum thyroxine and TRAb, thyroid ultrasound and orbital computed tomography. PBMCs were isolated from 10 ml of fresh peripheral blood by Ficoll-Paque density gradient centrifugation. Total RNA was extracted using Trizol reagent, and RNA quality was assessed on an Agilent 2100 Bioanalyzer. This clonotype turned up a few times. This clone's antigen is unknown. Base qualities are not recorded, but no much larger clone differs from it by a single base. The germline ends are 16 bases apart after V is trimmed by 1 base and J by 8 bases. Via the germline V gene, CDR1 is SGHRS and CDR2 YFSETQ. There are 15 amino acids in the CDR3, from cysteine to phenylalanine inclusive. The read is trimmed to its CDR3 DNA, 45 bases read in frame from base 1.

Material for sequencing was blood. The V and J genes are TRBV5-1 and TRBJ2-4; the D gene is tentatively TRBD1 or TRBD2, each matching 6 bases. The receptor comes from a man aged 50 or older with Graves' ophthalmopathy. DNA sequence: TGCGCCAGCAGCTTGACAGGGCTGAGGGAGGACATTCAGTACTTC. Translated, it reads CASSLTGLREDIQYF.